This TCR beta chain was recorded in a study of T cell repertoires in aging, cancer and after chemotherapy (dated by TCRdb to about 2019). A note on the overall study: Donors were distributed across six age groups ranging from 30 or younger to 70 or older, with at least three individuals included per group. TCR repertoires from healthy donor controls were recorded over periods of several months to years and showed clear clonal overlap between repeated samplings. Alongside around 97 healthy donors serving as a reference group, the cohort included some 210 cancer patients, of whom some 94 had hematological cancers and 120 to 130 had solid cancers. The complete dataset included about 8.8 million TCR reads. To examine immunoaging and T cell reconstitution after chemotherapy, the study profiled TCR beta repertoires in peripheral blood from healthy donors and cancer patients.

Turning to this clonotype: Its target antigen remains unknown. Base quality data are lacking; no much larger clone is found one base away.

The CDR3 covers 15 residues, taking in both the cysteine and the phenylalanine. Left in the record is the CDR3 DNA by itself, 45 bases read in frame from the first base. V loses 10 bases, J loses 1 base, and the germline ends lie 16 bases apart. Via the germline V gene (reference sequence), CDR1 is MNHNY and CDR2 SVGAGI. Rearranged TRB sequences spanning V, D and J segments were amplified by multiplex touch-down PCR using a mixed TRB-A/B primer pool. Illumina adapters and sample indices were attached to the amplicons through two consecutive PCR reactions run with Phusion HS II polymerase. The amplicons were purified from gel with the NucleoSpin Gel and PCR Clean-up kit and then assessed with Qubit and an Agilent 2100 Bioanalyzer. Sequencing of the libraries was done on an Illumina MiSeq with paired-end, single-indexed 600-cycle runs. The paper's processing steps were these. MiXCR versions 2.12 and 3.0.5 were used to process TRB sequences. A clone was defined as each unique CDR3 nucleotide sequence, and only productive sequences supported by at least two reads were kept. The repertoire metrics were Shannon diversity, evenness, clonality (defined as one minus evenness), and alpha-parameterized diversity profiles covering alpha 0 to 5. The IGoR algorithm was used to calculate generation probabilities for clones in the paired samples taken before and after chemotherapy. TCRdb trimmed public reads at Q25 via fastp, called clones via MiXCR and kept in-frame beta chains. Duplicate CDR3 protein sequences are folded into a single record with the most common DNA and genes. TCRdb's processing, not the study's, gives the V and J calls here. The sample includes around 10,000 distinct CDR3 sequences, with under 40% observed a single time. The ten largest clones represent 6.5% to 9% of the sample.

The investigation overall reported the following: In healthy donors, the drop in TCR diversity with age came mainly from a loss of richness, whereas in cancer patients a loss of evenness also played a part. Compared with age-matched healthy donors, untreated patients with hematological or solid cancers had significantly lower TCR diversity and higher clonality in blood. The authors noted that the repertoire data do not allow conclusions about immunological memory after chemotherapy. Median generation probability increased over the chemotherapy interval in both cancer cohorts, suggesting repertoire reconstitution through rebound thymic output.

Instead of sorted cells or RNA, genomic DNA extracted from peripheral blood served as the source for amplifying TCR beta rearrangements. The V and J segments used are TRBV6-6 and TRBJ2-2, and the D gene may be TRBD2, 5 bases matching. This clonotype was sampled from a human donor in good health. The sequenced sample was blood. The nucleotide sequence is TGTGCCACCCGAAGGAGCGGCGAGAACACCGGGGAGCTGTTTTTT. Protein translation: CATRRSGENTGELFF.